These T cell receptor beta chains were read from a single sample in a study of esophageal squamous cell carcinoma under preoperative chemotherapy. TCRdb independently ran MiXCR on the PCR reads; one entry per CDR3 protein. The sample gives roughly 18,000 distinct CDR3 sequences, approximately 44% of which show up once; roughly 30% is in the top ten. The sample was gathered from a patient given preoperative chemotherapy. These receptors all stem from a human donor with esophageal squamous cell carcinoma. The donor label of this sample is uncertain. Both conserved end residues are part of each CDR3. The D gene is left open where the match is weak. Clone size is given for some rows only: seen once, a few or many times, or a class if the clone is expanded.

j_call v_call clone_size d_call cdr3_aa cdr3_nt
TRBJ2-5 TRBV10-1 few NA CASSEWGSGETQYF TGCGCCAGCAGTGAGTGGGGCTCGGGGGAGACCCAGTACTTC
TRBJ2-3 TRBV18 once TRBD1 CASSPVRARTGDTQYF TGTGCCAGCTCACCGGTGAGGGCCAGGACAGGAGATACGCAGTATTTT
TRBJ1-2 TRBV10-3 few NA CAISYLREDGYTF TGTGCCATCAGTTACCTCCGGGAGGATGGCTACACCTTC
TRBJ2-7 TRBV6-1 few NA CASSALTGIYEQYF TGTGCCAGCAGTGCCCTGACTGGGATCTACGAGCAGTACTTC
TRBJ2-7 TRBV7-2 NA TRBD2 CAGGGGGAGVYEQYF TGTGCGGGCGGCGGGGGGGGGGCGGGAGTCTACGAGCAGTACTTC
TRBJ2-3 TRBV7-2 many TRBD2 CASRPLAGRGNTDTQYF TGTGCCAGCAGACCACTAGCGGGTAGAGGGAATACAGATACGCAGTATTTT
TRBJ2-6 TRBV7-8 many TRBD1 CASSPHRTGISPGANVLTF TGTGCCAGCAGCCCCCACCGGACAGGGATTTCTCCTGGGGCCAACGTCCTGACTTTC
TRBJ2-3 TRBV20-1 few NA CSASPVEAYTDTQYF TGCAGTGCCTCTCCAGTAGAGGCTTACACAGATACGCAGTATTTT
TRBJ2-1 TRBV7-3 NA NA CASGLDPANEQFF TGTGCCAGCGGTCTGGACCCTGCCAATGAGCAGTTCTTC
TRBJ2-5 TRBV11-2 NA TRBD2 CASSLGLAGGPASYNEQYF TGTGCCAGCAGCTTAGGACTAGCGGGAGGGCCGGCGTCCTACAATGAGCAGTACTTC
TRBJ2-2 TRBV10-1 many NA CASRAGTRTGELFF TGCGCCAGCAGAGCCGGGACCCGCACCGGGGAGCTGTTTTTT
TRBJ2-2 TRBV7-3 NA NA CASSPGIAESGELFF TGTGCCAGCAGCCCGGGGATAGCGGAGTCTGGTGAGCTGTTTTTT
TRBJ2-3 TRBV6-1 few TRBD1 CASSEWGTGGTDTQYF TGTGCCAGCAGTGAATGGGGGACAGGGGGGACAGATACGCAGTATTTT
TRBJ1-1 TRBV12-3/TRBV12-4 NA NA CASSSPGREAFF TGTGCCAGCAGTTCCCCGGGCAGGGAAGCTTTCTTT
TRBJ2-1 TRBV12-3/TRBV12-4 few NA CASSLGGRGGIYEQFF TGTGCCAGCAGTTTAGGTGGCAGGGGTGGAATCTACGAGCAGTTCTTC
TRBJ2-1 TRBV11-2 NA NA CASSKKESPLPKVQFF TGTGCCAGCAGCAAGAAGGAGAGCCCTCTTCCTAAGGTGCAGTTCTTC
TRBJ2-7 TRBV7-2 NA NA CASSLRGEFDEQYF TGTGCCAGCAGCCTACGAGGCGAGTTCGACGAGCAGTACTTC
TRBJ2-1 TRBV12-3/TRBV12-4 NA NA CASRTGGDEQFF TGTGCCAGCAGAACAGGTGGGGATGAGCAGTTCTTC
TRBJ2-2 TRBV12-3/TRBV12-4 NA NA CASNGDDTSNTGELFF TGTGCCAGCAACGGGGACGACACCTCGAACACCGGGGAGCTGTTTTTT
TRBJ2-5 TRBV6-1 few TRBD2 CASRMTSGTPNYGSGETQYF TGTGCCAGCAGGATGACTAGCGGGACCCCCAATTATGGAAGTGGCGAGACCCAGTACTTC
TRBJ2-3 TRBV5-4 NA NA CASSLQSDTQYF TGTGCCAGCAGCTTACAATCAGATACGCAGTATTTT
TRBJ2-1 TRBV11-1 medium-sized TRBD2 CASRRGGGTYNEQFF TGTGCCAGCAGACGAGGCGGGGGTACCTACAATGAGCAGTTCTTC
TRBJ1-1 TRBV12-3/TRBV12-4 few TRBD1 CASRGQFLNTEAFF TGTGCCAGCAGGGGACAGTTTTTGAACACTGAAGCTTTCTTT
TRBJ2-3 TRBV6-1 NA NA CASSVGITDTQYF TGTGCCAGTAGTGTCGGAATCACAGATACGCAGTATTTT